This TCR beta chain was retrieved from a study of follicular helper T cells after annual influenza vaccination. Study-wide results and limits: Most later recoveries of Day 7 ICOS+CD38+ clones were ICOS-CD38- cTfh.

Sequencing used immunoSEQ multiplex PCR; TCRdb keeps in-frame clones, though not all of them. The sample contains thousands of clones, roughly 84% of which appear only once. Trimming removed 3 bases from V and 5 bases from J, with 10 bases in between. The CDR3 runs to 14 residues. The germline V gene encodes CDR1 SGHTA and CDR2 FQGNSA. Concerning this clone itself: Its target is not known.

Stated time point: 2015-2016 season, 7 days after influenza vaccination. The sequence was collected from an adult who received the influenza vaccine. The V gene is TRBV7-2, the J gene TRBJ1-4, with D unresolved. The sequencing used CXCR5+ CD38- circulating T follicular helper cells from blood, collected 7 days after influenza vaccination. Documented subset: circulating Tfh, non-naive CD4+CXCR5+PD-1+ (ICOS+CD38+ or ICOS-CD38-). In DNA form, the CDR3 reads TGTGCCAGCAGCTTGGACCTCGGGAATGAAAAACTGTTTTTT. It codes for CASSLDLGNEKLFF.